This entry lists 9 T cell receptor beta chains sequenced from one sample in a study of beta chain features in type 1 diabetes. Whole-study results and caveats: The study found moderately but significantly shorter TCRB CDR3s in all four CD4+ subsets of Type 1 diabetes patients.

What was sequenced were expressed TCRB transcripts, since all of the isolated RNA had been reverse transcribed. The data were produced by immunoSEQ multiplex PCR, yet TCRdb's version contains in-frame clones alone and is incomplete. The repertoire has around 260,000 clones, roughly 21% of them found once; the top ten carry 0.025% to 0.035%. These receptors are not linked to any known antigen. Sequences were obtained from naive CD4+ T cells from blood. These receptors were taken from a middle-aged woman with type 1 diabetes.

The chain carries TRBV6-5 and TRBJ2-3; D is unresolved. The CDR3 extends over 12 amino acids. CDR1 and CDR2 (germline): MNHEY, SVGAGI. V lost 6 bases and J lost 3, with 7 bases in between. The CDR3 here is CASRTWTDTQYF. The DNA of the CDR3 is TGTGCCAGCAGGACATGGACAGATACGCAGTATTTT.

This clone was seen a handful of times. The chain links TRBV7-2 to TRBJ1-6; TRBD1 matches 7 bases. The CDR3 length is 17 residues. The germline V gene encodes CDR1 SGHTA and CDR2 FQGNSA. The ends lost 4 bases at V and 9 bases at J; junction bases unmatched: 15. This CDR3 is CASSYLGQTDTVSPLHF. Written as DNA, the CDR3 is TGTGCCAGCAGCTACCTGGGACAGACCGACACAGTTTCACCCCTCCACTTT.

J is TRBJ2-7 and V is TRBV29-1, with D tentatively TRBD1 (5 bases). Trimming shortened V by 1 base and J by 0 bases, and 16 bases separated the two germline ends. The CDR3 length is 16 residues. Germline CDR1 reads SQVTM; CDR2 reads ANQGSEA. The CDR3 protein is CSVEVGARSFSYEQYF. CDR3 coding DNA: TGCAGCGTTGAAGTTGGGGCTCGTAGTTTCTCCTACGAGCAGTACTTC.

This rearrangement joins TRBV5-1 to TRBJ2-7; 13 nucleotides align to TRBD2. Germline CDR1 is SGHRS and CDR2 is YFSETQ. V lost 3 bases, J lost 6 bases, and 3 bases stayed unmatched. The CDR3 runs to 14 residues. The CDR3 spells CASSSGLAGREQYF. CDR3 DNA sequence: TGCGCCAGCAGCTCGGGACTAGCGGGACGCGAGCAGTACTTC.

The chain joins TRBV15 to TRBJ2-1; 7 positions agree with TRBD1. CDR3 length equals 13 residues. The germline CDR1 and CDR2 sequences are LNHNV and YYDKDF (reference sequence). V was clipped by 5 bases and J by 8 bases; unmatched bases: 6. The CDR3 loop is CATSADRADEQFF. The CDR3 bases are TGTGCCACCAGCGCCGACAGGGCGGATGAGCAGTTCTTC.

This chain links TRBV6-5 with TRBJ2-5; 10 bases map to TRBD1. Germline V gene lookup returns CDR1 MNHEY and CDR2 SVGAGI. The CDR3 loop spans 15 amino acids. Germline trimming cut 6 bases from V and 2 bases from J; bases unmatched to any gene: 6. Written as DNA, the CDR3 is TGTGCCAGCAGCTTTGGGACAGGGGTACAAGAGACCCAGTACTTC. It specifies CASSFGTGVQETQYF.

This clone was seen a handful of times. This CDR3 is CSVALQGLSGNTIYF. The CDR3 DNA reads as TGCAGCGTTGCACTACAGGGTCTCTCTGGAAACACCATATATTTT. The genes are TRBV29-1 and TRBJ1-3; weak D call: TRBD1 (6 bases). Germline CDR1 and CDR2: SQVTM and ANQGSEA. The V and J ends lost 4 bases and 0 bases respectively, with 13 bases between them. CDR3 length: 15 amino acids.

The rearrangement links TRBV4-3 to TRBJ2-1; 9 bases map to TRBD2. Germline V gene lookup returns CDR1 LGHNA and CDR2 YSLEER. With 4 bases clipped from V and 4 bases from J, the junction kept 5 bases outside the gene matches. The CDR3 is 15 amino acids. The CDR3 nucleotides read TGCGCCAGCAGCCTGCGAGCGGGGGGATACAATGAGCAGTTCTTC. This translates into CASSLRAGGYNEQFF.

The chain joins TRBV15 to TRBJ2-7; 7 nucleotides agree with TRBD1. J lost 2 bases, V lost 0 bases, and 7 bases had no gene match. CDR3 size: 16 residues. Germline V gene sequence: CDR1 LNHNV, CDR2 YYDKDF (reference sequence). The CDR3 bases are TGTGCCACCAGCAGAGATCGAGGGACAGAGACCTACGAGCAGTACTTC. It translates to CATSRDRGTETYEQYF.